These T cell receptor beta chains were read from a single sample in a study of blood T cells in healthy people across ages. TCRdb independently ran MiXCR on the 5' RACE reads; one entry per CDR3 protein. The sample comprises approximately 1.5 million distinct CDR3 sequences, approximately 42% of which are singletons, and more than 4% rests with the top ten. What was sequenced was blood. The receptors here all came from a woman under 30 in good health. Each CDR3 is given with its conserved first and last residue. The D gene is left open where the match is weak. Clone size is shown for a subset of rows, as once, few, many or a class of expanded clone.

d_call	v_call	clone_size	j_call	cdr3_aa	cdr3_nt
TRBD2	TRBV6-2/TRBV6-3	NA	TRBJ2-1	CASSYKTSGGNEQFF	TGTGCCAGCAGTTACAAAACTAGCGGGGGGAATGAGCAGTTCTTC
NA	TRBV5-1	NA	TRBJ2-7	CASSTRIDGYNEQYF	TGCGCCAGCAGCACCCGGATAGACGGCTACAATGAGCAGTACTTC
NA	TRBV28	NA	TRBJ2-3	CANSLDTQYF	TGTGCCAACAGTCTCGATACGCAGTATTTT
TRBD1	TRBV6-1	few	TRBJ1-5	CASAGQNNQPQHF	TGTGCCAGCGCGGGACAGAATAATCAGCCCCAGCATTTT
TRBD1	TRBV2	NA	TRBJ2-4	CASSGAGGNIQYF	TGTGCCAGCAGTGGCGCAGGGGGAAACATTCAGTACTTC
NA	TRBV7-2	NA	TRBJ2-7	CASSSSRAKSHEQYF	TGTGCCAGCAGCTCCAGCCGGGCGAAATCCCACGAGCAGTACTTC
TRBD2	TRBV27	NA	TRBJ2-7	CARSLSPAGVGDEQYF	TGTGCCAGAAGTTTATCCCCAGCGGGAGTTGGTGACGAGCAGTACTTC
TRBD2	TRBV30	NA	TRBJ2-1	CAWSGGVSSYNEQFF	TGTGCCTGGAGCGGGGGGGTCAGCTCCTACAATGAGCAGTTCTTC
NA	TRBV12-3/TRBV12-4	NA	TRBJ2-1	CASSPRPLATPYNEQFF	TGTGCCAGCAGTCCGCGCCCTCTAGCGACCCCCTACAATGAGCAGTTCTTC
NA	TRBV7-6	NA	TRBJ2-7	CASSWDAAAEQYF	TGTGCCAGCAGTTGGGATGCAGCGGCCGAGCAGTACTTC
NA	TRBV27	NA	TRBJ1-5	CASSGKQGEDSNQPQHF	TGTGCCAGCAGTGGCAAACAGGGAGAGGATAGCAATCAGCCCCAGCATTTT
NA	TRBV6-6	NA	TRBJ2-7	CASSPRQALSYEQYF	TGTGCCAGCAGTCCTAGACAGGCCTTATCCTACGAGCAGTACTTC
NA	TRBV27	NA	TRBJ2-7	CASSDRTKYEQYF	TGTGCCAGCAGTGACAGGACTAAATACGAGCAGTACTTC
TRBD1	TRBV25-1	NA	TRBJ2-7	CASTKDRVGYEQYF	TGTGCCAGCACCAAGGACAGGGTGGGGTACGAGCAGTACTTC
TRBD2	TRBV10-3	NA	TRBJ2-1	CAICPLAYDEQFF	TGTGCCATCTGTCCACTAGCGTACGATGAGCAGTTCTTC
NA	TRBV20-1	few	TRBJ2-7	CSARDLVHLSYEQYF	TGCAGTGCTAGAGATCTGGTCCACCTCTCCTACGAGCAGTACTTC
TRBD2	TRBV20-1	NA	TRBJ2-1	CSARRAGGYYNEQFF	TGCAGTGCCCGCCGGGCGGGAGGGTACTACAATGAGCAGTTCTTC
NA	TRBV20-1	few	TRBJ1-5	CSAGRDSQQPQHF	TGCAGTGCTGGGCGGGACTCCCAGCAGCCCCAGCATTTT
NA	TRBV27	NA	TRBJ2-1	CASSPYANSYNEQFF	TGTGCCAGCAGCCCCTACGCCAACTCCTACAATGAGCAGTTCTTC
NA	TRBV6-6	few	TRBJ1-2	CASSYPKNYGYTF	TGTGCCAGCAGTTACCCCAAGAACTATGGCTACACCTTC
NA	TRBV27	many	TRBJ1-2	CASSLSLGNNYGYTF	TGTGCCAGCAGTTTATCGCTCGGAAACAACTATGGCTACACCTTC
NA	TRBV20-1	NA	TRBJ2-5	CSAPTPSRSSGEQYF	TGCAGTGCGCCAACTCCCTCACGGTCTTCTGGAGAGCAGTACTTC
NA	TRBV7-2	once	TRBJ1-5	CASSRVSNQPQHF	TGTGCCAGCAGCCGGGTGAGCAATCAGCCCCAGCATTTT
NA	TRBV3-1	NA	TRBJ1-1	CASSQIKQGDTEAFF	TGTGCCAGCAGCCAGATAAAACAAGGGGACACTGAAGCTTTCTTT
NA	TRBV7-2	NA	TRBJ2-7	CASSLRQGGIYEQYF	TGTGCCAGCAGCTTGCGACAGGGAGGTATCTACGAGCAGTACTTC
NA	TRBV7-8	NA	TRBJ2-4	CASSPPGTKNIQYF	TGTGCCAGCAGTCCACCGGGAACCAAGAACATTCAGTACTTC
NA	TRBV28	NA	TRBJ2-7	CASRHWDTYEQYF	TGTGCCAGCAGACACTGGGATACCTACGAGCAGTACTTC
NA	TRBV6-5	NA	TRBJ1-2	CATHNGGWGYTF	TGTGCCACCCACAACGGGGGATGGGGCTACACCTTC
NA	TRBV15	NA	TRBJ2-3	CATSFQENGGGLSTDTQYF	TGTGCCACCAGCTTCCAGGAAAATGGAGGGGGGCTCAGCACAGATACGCAGTATTTT
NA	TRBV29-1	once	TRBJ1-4	CSVTYNEELFF	TGCAGCGTCACTTATAATGAAGAACTGTTTTTT
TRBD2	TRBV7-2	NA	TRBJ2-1	CASSLVGTSFNEQFF	TGTGCCAGCAGCTTAGTCGGGACTAGCTTCAATGAGCAGTTCTTC
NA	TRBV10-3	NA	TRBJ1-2	CAISAKTGYGYTF	TGTGCCATCAGTGCCAAAACAGGCTATGGCTACACCTTC
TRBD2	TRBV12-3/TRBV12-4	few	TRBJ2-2	CASRGLAGTGELFF	TGTGCCAGCAGGGGACTAGCGGGGACCGGGGAGCTGTTTTTT
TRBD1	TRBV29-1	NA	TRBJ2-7	CSAMGQGSSYEQYF	TGCAGCGCCATGGGACAGGGAAGCTCCTACGAGCAGTACTTC
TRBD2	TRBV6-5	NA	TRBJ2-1	CASRSGTITEQFF	TGTGCCAGCAGATCCGGGACTATCACTGAGCAGTTCTTC
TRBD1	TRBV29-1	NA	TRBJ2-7	CSASRTGNHYEQYF	TGCAGCGCCTCTAGGACAGGGAATCACTACGAGCAGTACTTC
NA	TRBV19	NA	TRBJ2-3	CASSIRGRGDTQYF	TGTGCCAGTAGTATAAGAGGTCGAGGGGATACGCAGTATTTT
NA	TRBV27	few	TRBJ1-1	CASSSRQVWDTEAFF	TGTGCCAGCAGTAGTAGACAGGTTTGGGACACTGAAGCTTTCTTT
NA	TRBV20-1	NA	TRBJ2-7	CSAREAGGTYEQHF	TGCAGTGCTAGAGAGGCAGGCGGAACCTACGAGCAGCACTTC
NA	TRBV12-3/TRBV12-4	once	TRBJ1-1	CASSRHSNTEAFF	TGTGCCAGCAGTCGACATAGTAACACTGAAGCTTTCTTT
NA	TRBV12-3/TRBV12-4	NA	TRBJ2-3	CASSFLGCTDTQYF	TGTGCCAGCAGTTTTTTAGGGTGCACAGATACGCAGTATTTT
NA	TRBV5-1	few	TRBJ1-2	CASSTTGLLSYGYTF	TGCGCCAGCAGCACCACAGGGCTCTTGAGCTATGGCTACACCTTC
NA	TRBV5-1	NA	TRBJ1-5	CASSERRNQPQHF	TGCGCCAGCAGCGAGCGGAGGAATCAGCCCCAGCATTTT
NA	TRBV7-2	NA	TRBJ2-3	CASSGGALFADTQYF	TGTGCCAGCAGCGGGGGGGCCCTGTTTGCAGATACGCAGTATTTT
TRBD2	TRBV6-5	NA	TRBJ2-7	CASKRYGRAYEQYF	TGTGCCAGCAAAAGATACGGGAGGGCCTACGAGCAGTACTTC
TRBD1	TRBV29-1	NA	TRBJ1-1	CSVVYRGRDTEAFF	TGCAGCGTAGTTTACAGGGGAAGGGACACTGAAGCTTTCTTT
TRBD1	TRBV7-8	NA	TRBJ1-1	CACSGTGTMNTEAFF	TGTGCCTGCTCCGGGACAGGGACTATGAACACTGAAGCTTTCTTT
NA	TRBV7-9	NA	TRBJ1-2	CASSAGITMGYTF	TGTGCCAGCAGCGCCGGGATTACTATGGGCTACACCTTC
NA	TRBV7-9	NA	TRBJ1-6	CASLDRQGAPLHF	TGTGCCAGCCTAGACCGGCAAGGGGCACCCCTCCACTTT
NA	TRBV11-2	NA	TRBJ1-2	CACSLYSFYGYTF	TGTGCCTGCAGCCTGTACAGTTTCTATGGCTACACCTTC
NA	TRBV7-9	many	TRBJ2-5	CASSLGSGNEQYF	TGCGCCAGCAGCTTGGGGTCGGGTAATGAGCAGTACTTC
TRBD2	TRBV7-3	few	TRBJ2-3	CASSLRALYSGSTDTQYF	TGTGCCAGCAGCTTAAGGGCCCTTTATAGCGGGAGTACAGATACGCAGTATTTT
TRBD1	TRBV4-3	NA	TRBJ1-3	CASSQGTVHPGNTIYF	TGCGCCAGCAGCCAGGGGACAGTCCACCCTGGAAACACCATATATTTT
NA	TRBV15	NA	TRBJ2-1	CATSRGRGVGNEQFF	TGTGCCACCAGCAGAGGGAGGGGGGTTGGCAATGAGCAGTTCTTC
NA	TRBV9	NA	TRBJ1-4	CASSVDLGMGKLFF	TGTGCCAGCAGCGTTGACCTAGGGATGGGGAAACTGTTTTTT
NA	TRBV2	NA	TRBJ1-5	CASSEARPFNQPQHF	TGTGCCAGCAGTGAAGCGCGGCCCTTCAATCAGCCCCAGCATTTT
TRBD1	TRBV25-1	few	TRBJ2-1	CASSEWGQGSYNEQFF	TGTGCCAGCAGTGAATGGGGACAGGGATCCTACAATGAGCAGTTCTTC
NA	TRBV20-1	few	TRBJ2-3	CSAIIGPGGQDFTDTQYF	TGCAGTGCTATTATTGGACCCGGTGGCCAAGACTTCACAGATACGCAGTATTTT